The 7 T cell receptor beta chains given below trace back to one sample, sequenced in a study of T cell repertoires in cytomegalovirus infection. Via MiXCR, TCRdb re-called the reads, giving one row per CDR3 protein. The sample records about 260,000 distinct CDR3 sequences, about 13% being singletons. Material for sequencing was PBMCs. Every receptor here comes from a human donor in good health (CMV status not recorded). Some clones in this sample may be carry-over from other donors' samples.

This clonotype was detected only a few times. The J gene is TRBJ2-7, the V gene TRBV3-1, with D perhaps matching TRBD2 (7 bases). V dropped 4 bases and J dropped 2 bases, with 15 bases sitting between them. Germline lookup yields CDR1 LGHDT and CDR2 YNNKEL (reference sequence). CDR3 length equals 15 residues. In DNA, the CDR3 is TGTGCCAGCAGCCTAGCCGGCGGGGGCACCTACGAGCAGTACTTC. It translates to CASSLAGGGTYEQYF.

This clonotype was recorded many times. The V and J genes are TRBV7-2 and TRBJ2-5, with D unresolved. Trimming removed 4 bases at V and 1 base at J, with 7 bases between. The length of the CDR3 is 13 residues. Germline V gene data show CDR1 as SGHTA and CDR2 as FQGNSA. This chain's CDR3 is CASSSRRQETQYF. CDR3 DNA sequence: TGTGCCAGCAGCTCCAGGCGCCAAGAGACCCAGTACTTC.

This clonotype was observed at least ten times. CDR3 sequence reads: CASSPGQGLGSPLHF. The CDR3 coding sequence is TGTGCCAGCAGCCCCGGACAGGGGTTAGGCTCACCCCTCCACTTT. The V and J genes are TRBV14 and TRBJ1-6; 9 nucleotides line up with TRBD1. The trim removed 4 bases at V and 10 bases at J, leaving 8 bases unmatched. Germline loops: CDR1 SGHDN, CDR2 FVKESK. The CDR3 contains 15 residues.

This clonotype was recorded many times. The V call is TRBV4-2, the J call TRBJ2-1; 10 bases fit TRBD1. The CDR3 length is 16 residues. The V and J ends lost 6 bases and 9 bases, in that order; junction bases with no gene match: 14. Germline CDR1 and CDR2: LGHNA and YNFKEQ. This chain's CDR3 is CASSSDPGQGNSEQFF. CDR3 coding DNA: TGTGCCAGCAGTTCCGATCCGGGACAGGGGAACAGTGAGCAGTTCTTC.

There are many counts of this clonotype. The chain employs TRBV7-2 and TRBJ2-3; 7 bases are a match to TRBD2. V dropped 5 bases and J dropped 5; count of bases not matched to a gene: 7. Germline CDR1 SGHTA, CDR2 FQGNSA. This CDR3 is 14 amino acids long. The CDR3: CASSLGTMGDTQYF. The CDR3 region has the DNA TGTGCCAGCAGCCTGGGGACTATGGGAGATACGCAGTATTTT.

In its sample, this clonotype was seen many times. The rearrangement links TRBV15 to TRBJ2-7; D is ambiguous. From germline, CDR1 is LNHNV and CDR2 YYDKDF (reference sequence). The CDR3 has 15 amino acids. V was pared by 1 base and J by 7 bases, with 17 bases between. The CDR3 reads CATSRVIGALGEQYF. The DNA for the CDR3 is TGTGCCACCAGCAGAGTAATAGGCGCCCTTGGGGAGCAGTACTTC.

This clonotype has more than one count but fewer than ten. The CDR3 region has the DNA TGTGCCAGCAGTTCGACCCTACGGACAGGGGAGGAAGAACCCTATGGCTACACCTTC. Protein product: CASSSTLRTGEEEPYGYTF. This rearrangement joins TRBV28 to TRBJ1-2; 9 bases line up with TRBD1. The length of the CDR3 is 19 residues. J was trimmed by 4 bases and V by 4 bases; bases with no gene match: 19. Germline V gene sequence: CDR1 MDHEN, CDR2 SYDVKM.